A single sample is the source of the 8 T cell receptor beta chains below, sequenced in a study of blood T cell repertoires in COVID-19. Libraries were prepared by immunoSEQ multiplex PCR; TCRdb keeps only in-frame clonotypes and omits some of them. The sample comprises about 220,000 clones, 65% to 85% of which are singletons, and roughly 2.3% rests with the top ten. The source material was peripheral blood. These receptors were obtained from a woman aged 55-70 years with acute or convalescent COVID-19.

This clone was counted a few times. V usage is TRBV6-5 and J usage is TRBJ1-2; TRBD1 aligns across 8 bases. V gave up 0 bases and J gave up 5 bases; unmatched junction bases: 8. The CDR3 has 16 amino acids. Germline V gene lookup returns CDR1 MNHEY and CDR2 SVGAGI. The CDR3 sequence: CASSYSPRTGKYGYTF. The DNA of the CDR3 is TGTGCCAGCAGTTACTCCCCGAGGACAGGGAAATATGGCTACACCTTC.

This clone has more than one count but fewer than ten. Other DNA sequences in this sample translate to the same CDR3. The genes are TRBV7-3 and TRBJ2-3, with 10 bases aligning to TRBD2. Germline V CDR1 and CDR2: SGHTA, FQGTGA. Trimming took 6 bases from V and 5 from J; bases not matched to a gene: 8. The CDR3 is made up of 15 amino acids. The CDR3 here is CASSRSGGAIDTQYF. CDR3 nucleotides: TGTGCCAGCAGTCGCAGCGGGGGGGCCATAGATACGCAGTATTTT.

The chain uses TRBV5-6 and TRBJ2-5; 14 bases are shared with TRBD2. Germline V gene data show CDR1 as SGHDT and CDR2 as YYEEEE. V lost 4 bases and J lost 5; bases outside the gene matches: 13. CDR3 length equals 18 residues. Here the CDR3 reads CASSTTGTSGGYSETQYF. CDR3 DNA sequence: TGTGCCAGCAGCACAACCGGGACTAGCGGGGGTTATTCGGAGACCCAGTACTTC.

The chain uses TRBV5-1 and TRBJ1-1; a possible D gene is TRBD1 (6 bases). Germline V lookup: CDR1 SGHRS, CDR2 YFSETQ. V shed 3 bases and J shed 4 bases, with 13 bases lying between them. The CDR3 consists of 14 residues. In nucleotides, the CDR3 is TGCGCCAGCAGCTCCAGGGGATTCGGCACTGAAGCTTTCTTT. Translation gives CASSSRGFGTEAFF.

The chain recombines TRBV7-9 with TRBJ2-3, with 14 bases fitting TRBD2. V was pared by 5 bases and J by 6 bases, with 7 bases of the junction left unmatched. The CDR3 is 16 residues long. Germline V lookup: CDR1 SEHNR, CDR2 FQNEAQ (reference sequence). This chain's CDR3 is CASSPRLAGGPDTQYF. CDR3 nucleotide sequence: TGTGCCAGCAGCCCACGACTAGCGGGGGGGCCCGATACGCAGTATTTT.

This clone was seen repeatedly, ten times or more. The chain uses TRBV5-1 and TRBJ2-7; 7 nucleotides agree with TRBD1. V was clipped by 4 bases and J by 7 bases; unmatched bases: 8. The CDR3 is made up of 13 amino acids. Germline CDR1 reads SGHRS; CDR2 reads YFSETQ. The CDR3, as DNA: TGCGCCAGCAGCGTGGACAGGAGCAGGGAGCAGTACTTC. It is translated as CASSVDRSREQYF.

The V and J genes are TRBV20-1 and TRBJ2-5, with D maybe TRBD2 (6 bases). The V and J ends lost 3 bases and 5 bases respectively, with 10 bases between them. Germline CDR1 and CDR2: DFQATT and SNEGSKA (reference sequence). CDR3 length equals 12 residues. The CDR3 region is CSASGLAETQYF. DNA of the CDR3: TGCAGTGCTAGTGGGCTAGCGGAGACCCAGTACTTC.

The rearrangement uses TRBV4-1 and TRBJ1-4, with D perhaps matching TRBD1 (6 bases). This CDR3 has 14 residues. The germline gives CDR1 MGHRA, CDR2 YSYEKL. V was pared by 3 bases and J by 7 bases, with 12 bases between. The CDR3 spells CASSHLGGAEKLFF. CDR3 nucleotide sequence: TGCGCCAGCAGCCATCTGGGGGGGGCTGAAAAACTGTTTTTT.